This entry is about one T cell receptor beta chain. Germline CDR1 is SEHNR and CDR2 is FQNEAQ (reference sequence). The CDR3 length is 16 residues. V was pared by 5 bases and J by 4 bases, with 7 bases of the junction left unmatched. This sample was taken from a study of blood T cell repertoires in COVID-19. Overall study: Researchers got acute and convalescent COVID-19 samples from the United States, Italy and Spain. From T cells, B-cell-depleted T cells, or PBMCs came the material, which was cDNA or gDNA.

In the study's own analysis: Using reference gene primer amplification, nucleated cell counts were estimated. Only in-frame clones appear in the TCRdb table, and some are missing; sequencing was by immunoSEQ multiplex PCR. Clone size and V and J calls were adopted from that table, with D and trimming inferred from the DNA. The table has approximately 250,000 clones, 80% to 85% seen once. The chain joins TRBV7-9 to TRBJ2-2, with 10 bases aligning to TRBD1. Sequenced input: peripheral blood. This TCR derives from a middle-aged woman who had recovered from COVID-19. The CDR3 sequence is CASSPGDRGLTGELFF. The CDR3 DNA sequence: TGTGCCAGCAGCCCAGGGGACAGGGGCCTCACCGGGGAGCTGTTTTTT.